This T cell receptor (beta chain) was retrieved from a study of cytomegalovirus exposure and HLA in healthy donors. Vbeta (60) and Jbeta (13) primers were used in the PCR. The protocol was immunoSEQ multiplex PCR, while the TCRdb copy is restricted to in-frame clones and leaves out a portion. The sample carries approximately 150,000 clones, less than 80% recorded once. With 7 bases removed from V and 4 bases from J, the gap between germline ends came to 12 bases. The germline V gene has CDR1 SQVTM and CDR2 ANQGSEA. This CDR3 spans 12 amino acids. This clonotype originated in a man aged 35-49 years in good health and CMV-seronegative. This rearrangement joins TRBV29-1 to TRBJ2-3; D is undetermined. Sequencing was carried out using PBMCs. The CDR3 protein is CSARHGPDTQYF. As DNA, the CDR3 is TGCAGCGCCAGGCATGGTCCAGATACGCAGTATTTT.